This is a list of T cell receptor beta chains from one sample in a study of cytomegalovirus exposure and HLA in healthy donors. Data came from immunoSEQ multiplex PCR; TCRdb stores just in-frame clones and leaves some out. This sample yields more than 90,000 clones, of which roughly three quarters are seen a single time; 15% to 20% belongs to the top ten. The sequenced sample consisted of PBMCs. The receptor source for this set is a man aged 50-59 years in good health and CMV-seropositive. Both conserved end residues are part of each CDR3.

j_call v_call cdr3_aa
TRBJ2-5 TRBV5-5 CASSPDRVVETQYF
TRBJ2-1 TRBV29-1 CSVEDQRGLSYNEQFF
TRBJ2-3 TRBV2 CASNLLAGFTDTQYF
TRBJ1-1 TRBV5-1 CASSLLEADTEAFF
TRBJ2-7 TRBV19 CASSRTGLYEQYF
TRBJ2-3 TRBV7-9 CASSGRLDRATDTQYF
TRBJ1-5 TRBV15 CAISGGEDQPQHF
TRBJ2-3 TRBV10-1 CASLRRGPGDLDTQYF
TRBJ2-3 TRBV6-5 CAHNRDRGPDTQYF
TRBJ1-1 TRBV5-1 CASSLVAGSLPTEAFF
TRBJ1-1 TRBV4-3 CASSLQADSITEAFF
TRBJ2-7 TRBV7-9 CASSFGTGSEQYF
TRBJ2-3 TRBV7-2 CASSAGLFTDTQYF